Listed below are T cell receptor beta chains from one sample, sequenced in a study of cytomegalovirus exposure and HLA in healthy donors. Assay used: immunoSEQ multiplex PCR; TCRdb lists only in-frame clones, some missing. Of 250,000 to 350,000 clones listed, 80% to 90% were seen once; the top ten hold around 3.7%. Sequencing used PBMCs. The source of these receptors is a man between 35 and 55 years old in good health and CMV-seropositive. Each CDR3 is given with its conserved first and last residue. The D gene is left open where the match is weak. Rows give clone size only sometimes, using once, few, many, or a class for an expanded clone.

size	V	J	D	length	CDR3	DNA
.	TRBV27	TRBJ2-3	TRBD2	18	CASSLRLAGDMRTDTQYF	TGTGCCAGCAGCCTTAGACTAGCGGGAGACATGAGGACAGATACGCAGTATTTT
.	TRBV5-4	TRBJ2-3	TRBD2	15	CASSDLAGPPDTQYF	TGTGCCAGCAGCGATTTAGCGGGTCCTCCAGATACGCAGTATTTT
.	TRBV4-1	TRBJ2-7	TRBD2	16	CASSQVLAGGRDEQYF	TGCGCCAGCAGCCAAGTTCTAGCGGGAGGGCGGGACGAGCAGTACTTC
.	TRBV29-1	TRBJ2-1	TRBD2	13	CSVGLAGANEQFF	TGCAGCGTTGGTCTAGCGGGAGCCAATGAGCAGTTCTTC
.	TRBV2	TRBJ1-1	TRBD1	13	CASSRQGLIEAFF	TGTGCCAGCAGTAGACAGGGGTTGATTGAAGCTTTCTTT
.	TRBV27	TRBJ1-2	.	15	CASSSLQGLSYGYTF	TGTGCCAGCAGTTCCCTACAGGGACTAAGCTATGGCTACACCTTC
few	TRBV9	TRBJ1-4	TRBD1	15	CASSEGGQGNEKLFF	TGTGCCAGCAGCGAGGGGGGACAGGGGAATGAAAAACTGTTTTTT
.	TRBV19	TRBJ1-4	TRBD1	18	CASSQPRGAIGDNEKLFF	TGTGCCAGTAGCCAACCCAGGGGGGCGATCGGGGATAATGAAAAACTGTTTTTT
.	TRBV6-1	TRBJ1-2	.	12	CASRTQRDGYTF	TGTGCCAGCAGGACTCAGAGAGATGGCTACACCTTC
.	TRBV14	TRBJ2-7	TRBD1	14	CASSLGQGPYEQYF	TGTGCCAGCAGCCTAGGACAGGGCCCCTACGAGCAGTACTTC
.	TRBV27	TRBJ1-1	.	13	CASSAGERTEAFF	TGTGCCAGCAGTGCAGGGGAGCGGACTGAAGCTTTCTTT
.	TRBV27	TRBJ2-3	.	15	CASAQGSGFTDTQYF	TGTGCCAGCGCCCAAGGTTCGGGGTTCACAGATACGCAGTATTTT
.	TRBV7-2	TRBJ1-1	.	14	CASSLRLMNTEAFF	TGTGCCAGCAGCTTGCGCCTGATGAACACTGAAGCTTTCTTT
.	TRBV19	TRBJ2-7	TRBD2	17	CASSIGGLAGDSYEQYF	TGTGCCAGTAGTATAGGCGGACTAGCGGGAGACTCCTACGAGCAGTACTTC
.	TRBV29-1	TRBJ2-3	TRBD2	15	CSVETGGRRTDTQYF	TGCAGCGTTGAAACGGGAGGGCGGCGCACAGATACGCAGTATTTT
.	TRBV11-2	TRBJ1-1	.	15	CASSFIPGIRTEAFF	TGTGCCAGCAGCTTCATCCCCGGGATCCGCACTGAAGCTTTCTTT
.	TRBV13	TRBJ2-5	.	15	CASSLALQGGETQYF	TGTGCCAGCAGCCTCGCCCTACAGGGCGGAGAGACCCAGTACTTC
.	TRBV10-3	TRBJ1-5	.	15	CATANGGDSNQPQHF	TGTGCCACCGCCAACGGGGGGGATAGCAATCAGCCCCAGCATTTT
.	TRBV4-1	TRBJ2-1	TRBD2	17	CASSQTTGTSGYNEQFF	TGCGCCAGCAGCCAAACAACCGGGACTAGCGGTTACAATGAGCAGTTCTTC
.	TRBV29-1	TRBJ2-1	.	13	CSVVREPYNEQFF	TGCAGCGTCGTCCGGGAGCCCTACAATGAGCAGTTCTTC
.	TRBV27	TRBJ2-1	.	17	CASSLSYQGTVYNEQFF	TGTGCCAGCAGTTTATCATATCAGGGAACGGTCTACAATGAGCAGTTCTTC
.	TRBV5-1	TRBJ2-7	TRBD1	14	CASSRQGAPSEQYF	TGCGCCAGCAGCAGACAGGGGGCGCCGAGTGAGCAGTACTTC
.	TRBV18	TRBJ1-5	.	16	CASSPRRGAGNQPQHF	TGTGCCAGCTCACCTCGGAGGGGCGCGGGCAATCAGCCCCAGCATTTT
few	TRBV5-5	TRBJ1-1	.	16	CASSLHTGGTNTEAFF	TGTGCCAGCAGCTTACACACGGGGGGAACGAACACTGAAGCTTTCTTT
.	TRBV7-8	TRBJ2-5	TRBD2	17	CASSPLTSGRYGETQYF	TGTGCCAGCAGCCCTCTGACTAGCGGGAGGTACGGAGAGACCCAGTACTTC
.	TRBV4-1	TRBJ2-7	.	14	CASSQGSSSYEQYF	TGCGCCAGCAGCCAAGGTTCGAGCTCCTACGAGCAGTACTTC
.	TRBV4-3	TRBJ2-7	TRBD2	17	CASSPRGGAGNSYEQYF	TGCGCCAGCAGCCCCCGGGGGGGAGCGGGTAACTCCTACGAGCAGTACTTC
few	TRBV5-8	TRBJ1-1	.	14	CASSLVLGRTEAFF	TGTGCCAGCAGCTTGGTTTTGGGGAGGACTGAAGCTTTCTTT
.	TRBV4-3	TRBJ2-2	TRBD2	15	CASSQTSEGTGELFF	TGCGCCAGCAGCCAGACTAGCGAGGGCACCGGGGAGCTGTTTTTT
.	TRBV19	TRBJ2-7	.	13	CASSPNRAYEQYF	TGTGCCAGTAGTCCTAACAGGGCCTACGAGCAGTACTTC
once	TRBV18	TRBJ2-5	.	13	CASSLGEFETQYF	TGTGCCAGCTCACTAGGGGAATTCGAGACCCAGTACTTC
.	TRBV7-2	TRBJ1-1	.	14	CASSFQGYNTEAFF	TGTGCCAGCAGTTTCCAGGGGTACAACACTGAAGCTTTCTTT
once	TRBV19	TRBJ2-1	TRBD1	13	CASSWDRGNEQFF	TGTGCCAGTAGTTGGGACAGGGGCAATGAGCAGTTCTTC
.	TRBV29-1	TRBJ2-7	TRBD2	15	CSVEGTSRSSYEQYF	TGCAGCGTTGAAGGGACTAGCCGAAGCTCCTACGAGCAGTACTTC